Below are 25 T cell receptor beta chains sequenced from a single sample in a study of T cell responses to AZD1222 COVID-19 vaccine. Profiled with immunoSEQ multiplex PCR; TCRdb holds only in-frame clones, not every one. The sample holds some 70,000 clones, over 70% seen once. Sequencing was performed on peripheral blood, taken 28 days after the second AZD1222 dose. Every receptor here comes from an adult who received the AZD1222 COVID-19 vaccine.

This clone turned up a few times. This rearrangement joins TRBV2 to TRBJ1-1; D gene unclear. CDR3 length equals 14 residues. Germline V gene data show CDR1 as SNHLY and CDR2 as FYNNEI. V was shortened by 8 bases and J by 4 bases, with 17 bases between the two germline ends. The CDR3 region is CASRLQQSFTEAFF. The CDR3 DNA reads as TGTGCCAGCCGACTTCAACAGAGTTTCACTGAAGCTTTCTTT.

V and J are TRBV5-4 and TRBJ2-2, with 11 bases matching TRBD2. Trimming removed 2 bases from V and 3 bases from J; junction bases left unmatched: 3. The germline CDR1 and CDR2 sequences are SGHNT and YYREEE (reference sequence). The CDR3 consists of 16 residues. This chain's CDR3 is CASSFLAGGHTGELFF. The CDR3 DNA follows: TGTGCCAGCAGCTTTTTAGCGGGGGGGCACACCGGGGAGCTGTTTTTT.

The chain carries TRBV27 and TRBJ2-7; 12 nucleotides match TRBD2. The CDR3 sequence is 16 residues long. CDR1 is MNHEY, CDR2 SMNVEV, per germline (reference sequence). V lost 4 bases, J lost 0 bases, and 4 bases stayed unmatched. CDR3 DNA: TGTGCCAGCAGTTCGCGGACTAGCGGGGACTCCTACGAGCAGTACTTC. Residues: CASSSRTSGDSYEQYF.

This clone was picked up a small number of times. This chain connects TRBV25-1 to TRBJ2-7, with 11 bases lining up with TRBD1. The V gene's germline CDR1 is MGHDK and CDR2 SYGVNS. V lost 4 bases, J lost 3 bases, and 2 bases stayed unmatched. This CDR3 region has 14 residues. The CDR3 protein is CASSVGTGGYEQYF. The CDR3 nucleotides read TGTGCCAGCAGTGTGGGGACAGGGGGCTACGAGCAGTACTTC.

This clone was picked up a small number of times. J is TRBJ2-1 and V is TRBV19; 9 nucleotides align to TRBD1. Germline V gene data show CDR1 as LNHDA and CDR2 as SQIVND (reference sequence). The ends lost 3 bases at V and 4 bases at J; junction bases unmatched: 16. This CDR3 spans 19 amino acids. The CDR3 region has the DNA TGTGCCAGTAGTATGCCCTCCCTCGTTACTGGGACAGGGTACAATGAGCAGTTCTTC. This gives the protein CASSMPSLVTGTGYNEQFF.

The CDR3 DNA follows: TGCGCCAGCAGCCAAGAGGTGACTAGCGGGGGGGGAGATACGCAGTATTTT. Translated: CASSQEVTSGGGDTQYF. The chain uses TRBV4-1 and TRBJ2-3, with 14 bases matching TRBD2. Germline lookup yields CDR1 MGHRA and CDR2 YSYEKL. The V segment lost 0 bases and the J segment 5 bases; nucleotides outside the gene matches: 4. This CDR3 spans 17 amino acids.

This rearrangement joins TRBV5-5 to TRBJ1-6; D is undetermined. The CDR3 sequence is 15 residues long. With 0 bases removed from V and 7 bases from J, the gap between germline ends came to 11 bases. CDR1 and CDR2 from the germline V gene are SGHKS and YYEKEE (reference sequence). This chain's CDR3 is CASSLDLESNSPLHF. As DNA, the CDR3 is TGTGCCAGCAGCTTGGACCTAGAGAGCAATTCACCCCTCCACTTT.

This sequence joins TRBV13 and TRBJ2-5, with 9 bases fitting TRBD2. Per the germline V gene, CDR1 is PRHDT and CDR2 is FYEKMQ (reference sequence). This CDR3 has 17 amino acids. V shed 5 bases, J shed 2 bases, and the junction held 12 bases outside the gene matches. The CDR3 reads CASSPRLAGDRQETQYF. The DNA of the CDR3 is TGTGCCAGCAGCCCAAGGTTAGCGGGGGATCGACAAGAGACCCAGTACTTC. The full variable domain, its missing parts supplied by reference TRBV13 and TRBJ2-5, is AAGVIQSPRHLIKEKRETATLKCYPIPRHDTVYWYQQGPGQDPQFLISFYEKMQSDKGSIPDRFSAQQFSDYHSELNMSSLELGDSALYFCASSPRLAGDRQETQYFGPGTRLLVL.

The V call is TRBV25-1, the J call TRBJ1-2; D unclear. The CDR3 covers 13 residues. The germline CDR1 and CDR2 sequences are MGHDK and SYGVNS. The germline V and J ends were trimmed by 6 bases and 3 bases, with 11 bases remaining between them. The CDR3 sequence: CASSRANYYGYTF. For the CDR3, the DNA is TGTGCCAGCAGCAGAGCTAACTACTATGGCTACACCTTC.

V gene TRBV6-1 combines with J gene TRBJ1-2; 7 bases align to TRBD1. Germline values: CDR1 MNHNS, CDR2 SASEGT. The CDR3 extends over 14 amino acids. The V and J ends lost 1 base and 4 bases, in that order; junction bases with no gene match: 3. CDR3 DNA: TGTGCCAGCAGTGAAGTGTGGGACAGCTATGGCTACACCTTC. Translated: CASSEVWDSYGYTF.

The sample holds one count of this clone. The CDR3 sequence is CASSQHWGFGNEKLFF. The CDR3 coding sequence is TGTGCCAGCAGCCAACACTGGGGCTTCGGTAATGAAAAACTGTTTTTT. The chain carries TRBV7-2 and TRBJ1-4, with D perhaps matching TRBD1 (5 bases). CDR1 SGHTA and CDR2 FQGNSA come from the germline V gene. The CDR3 contains 16 residues. Trimming cost V 5 bases and J 4 bases, with 17 bases left between them.

This clone came up once. The chain carries TRBV12-3 or TRBV12-4 and TRBJ1-2; D is unclear. This CDR3 is 12 amino acids long. V shed 2 bases and J shed 4 bases, with 5 bases lying between them. The CDR3 loop reads CASSLPGYGYTF. In DNA, the CDR3 is TGTGCCAGCAGTTTACCAGGCTATGGCTACACCTTC.

J is TRBJ1-4 and V is TRBV7-2; possibly TRBD1 for D (6 bases). CDR3 length equals 13 residues. Germline V lookup: CDR1 SGHTA, CDR2 FQGNSA. Trimming left V 4 bases short and J 7 bases short, with 10 bases between. The CDR3: CASSWGQGEKLFF. CDR3 nucleotide sequence: TGTGCCAGCAGCTGGGGGCAGGGTGAAAAACTGTTTTTT.

The chain is built from TRBV28 and TRBJ2-7; 9 nucleotides line up with TRBD1. Germline V gives CDR1 MDHEN, CDR2 SYDVKM. CDR3 size: 18 residues. J was trimmed by 2 bases and V by 2 bases; bases with no gene match: 13. CDR3 protein: CASSLGGQGRGSTYEQYF. DNA for the CDR3: TGTGCCAGCAGTTTAGGGGGACAGGGTCGAGGGTCGACCTACGAGCAGTACTTC.

This clone qualifies as medium-sized. This chain connects TRBV6-2 or TRBV6-3 to TRBJ2-1; the D is unclear. Deletions cut 0 bases from V and 1 base from J, with 10 bases between. The CDR3 spans 16 residues. Per the germline V gene, CDR1 is MNHEY and CDR2 is SVGEGT. This CDR3 reads CASSYSWGTSYNEQFF. The CDR3 DNA sequence: TGTGCCAGCAGTTACTCTTGGGGTACGTCCTACAATGAGCAGTTCTTC.

V usage is TRBV9 and J usage is TRBJ1-2, with 11 nucleotides matching TRBD1. V dropped 3 bases and J dropped 12; count of bases not matched to a gene: 7. The CDR3 loop spans 13 amino acids. Germline-derived CDR1 and CDR2 are SGDLS and YYNGEE. As DNA, the CDR3 is TGTGCCAGCAGCGCCGGGACAGGGGGAGGACACACCTTC. Translated: CASSAGTGGGHTF.

The chain combines TRBV29-1 with TRBJ1-1; no definite D call. V lost 4 bases, J lost 1 base, and 7 bases lay in between. The CDR3 extends over 12 amino acids. Germline CDR1 and CDR2: SQVTM and ANQGSEA. CDR3 sequence: CSVVPQNTEAFF. The CDR3 nucleotides are TGCAGCGTTGTACCGCAGAACACTGAAGCTTTCTTT.

The chain combines TRBV27 with TRBJ1-5; the D gene is possibly TRBD1 (6 bases). V was trimmed by 5 bases and J by 6 bases, leaving 14 bases between them. The germline V gene encodes CDR1 MNHEY and CDR2 SMNVEV (reference sequence). There are 14 residues in the CDR3. The CDR3, as DNA: TGTGCCAGCAGTAAGGCAGGGGCCCGTCAGCCCCAGCATTTT. It specifies CASSKAGARQPQHF.

This chain uses TRBV3-1 (or the pseudogene TRBV3-2) with TRBJ1-6, with a possible D match to TRBD1 (6 bases). There are 16 residues in the CDR3. Germline V CDR1 and CDR2: LGHDT, YNNKEL (reference sequence). V was cut by 5 bases and J by 8 bases, with 19 bases left in between. The CDR3: CASSVGGPLEYSPLHF. In nucleotides, the CDR3 is TGTGCCAGCAGCGTTGGGGGCCCACTGGAATATTCACCCCTCCACTTT.

This chain uses TRBV7-2 with TRBJ1-2; TRBD1 is a possible D gene (5 bases). Looked up from germline, CDR1 is SGHTA and CDR2 is FQGNSA. V lost 3 bases, J lost 8 bases, and 13 bases lay in between. The CDR3 is 13 amino acids. This CDR3 reads CASSFGAVEGYTF. The CDR3 coding sequence is TGTGCCAGCAGCTTTGGGGCTGTGGAGGGCTACACCTTC. The full variable domain, rest sourced from reference TRBV7-2 and TRBJ1-2, is GAGVSQSPSNKVTEKGKDVELRCDPISGHTALYWYRQSLGQGLEFLIYFQGNSAPDKSGLPSDRFSAERTGGSVSTLTIQRTQQEDSAVYLCASSFGAVEGYTFGSGTRLTVV.

J is TRBJ1-6 and V is TRBV18, with 8 bases fitting TRBD1. Germline values: CDR1 KGHSH, CDR2 LQKENI. This CDR3 has 16 amino acids. Trimming took 8 bases from V and 3 from J; bases not matched to a gene: 9. CDR3 protein: CASAVDRDYYNSPLHF. Here the CDR3 DNA reads TGTGCCAGCGCCGTGGACAGGGATTACTATAATTCACCCCTCCACTTT. The complete variable domain, with remaining parts taken from reference TRBV18 and TRBJ1-6, reads NAGVMQNPRHLVRRRGQEARLRCSPMKGHSHVYWYRQLPEEGLKFMVYLQKENIIDESGMPKERFSAEFPKEGPSILRIQQVVRGDSAAYFCASAVDRDYYNSPLHFGNGTRLTVT.

The chain couples TRBV28 to TRBJ1-1; weak D call: TRBD1 (6 bases). The germline CDR1 and CDR2 sequences are MDHEN and SYDVKM. The CDR3 runs 14 residues. Trimming stripped 1 base from V and 11 bases from J, with 17 bases between. The CDR3 region has the DNA TGTGCCAGCAGTTTATCAGGGGTTAGGACCTCGGCTTTCTTT. Translated: CASSLSGVRTSAFF.

The chain joins TRBV7-9 to TRBJ2-7; possible D gene TRBD1, 5 bases. The CDR3 spans 14 residues. Germline CDR1 is SEHNR and CDR2 is FQNEAQ (reference sequence). Deletions cut 5 bases from V and 2 bases from J, with 13 bases between. The CDR3 region has the DNA TGTGCCAGCAGCCCCGTTAGGGGCCCCTACGAGCAGTACTTC. Its translation is CASSPVRGPYEQYF. Full variable domain (outside the CDR3, taken from reference TRBV7-9 and TRBJ2-7): DTGVSQNPRHKITKRGQNVTFRCDPISEHNRLYWYRQTLGQGPEFLTYFQNEAQLEKSRLLSDRFSAERPKGSFSTLEIQRTEQGDSAMYLCASSPVRGPYEQYFGPGTRLTVT.

This sequence joins TRBV5-1 and TRBJ2-7, with TRBD1 identical over 7 bases. CDR1 and CDR2 from the germline V gene are SGHRS and YFSETQ. CDR3 length: 14 amino acids. The trim removed 4 bases at V and 1 base at J, leaving 5 bases unmatched. The CDR3, as DNA: TGCGCCAGCAGCCCGGGACAGTTATCCTACGAGCAGTACTTC. Protein product: CASSPGQLSYEQYF.

This clone was observed once. J is TRBJ1-3 and V is TRBV9; D gene ambiguous. This CDR3 is 15 amino acids long. CDR1 is SGDLS, CDR2 YYNGEE, per germline. Between the trimmed V and J ends, which lost 4 bases and 0 bases, there was a span of 11 bases. DNA of the CDR3: TGTGCCAGCAGCCCAACACACCTCTCTGGAAACACCATATATTTT. Protein sequence: CASSPTHLSGNTIYF.